This T cell receptor (beta chain) was profiled in a study of T cells in Graves' hyperthyroidism and ophthalmopathy. In the study overall: Peripheral blood collection took place at initial diagnosis, before any treatment.

This clonotype was detected many times. Relative to the germline gene, one junction end is altered; a read error may explain this. The TCR beta CDR3 regions underwent amplification using RNA transcripts as the source. During a first-round RT-PCR of the TCR CDR3, the HTBI primer set was used. TCRdb re-called the multiplex PCR reads with MiXCR, one entry per CDR3 protein. This repertoire shows about 610,000 distinct CDR3 sequences, approximately 14% found once; its top ten account for around 4.5%. Exclusion of patients followed from uncontrolled infection, other autoimmune disease, pregnancy or lactation. The source is a woman aged 40 to 49 with Graves' ophthalmopathy. The sequencing sample was made of blood.

For the CDR3, the DNA is TGTGCTAGTGGTTTGGGGGGACAGGGGCGCCACCAATTT. This encodes CASGLGGQGRHQF. J is TRBJ1-1 and V is TRBV12-5; 10 positions match TRBD1. CDR1 and CDR2 from the germline V gene are LGHNT and FRNRAP. CDR3 size: 13 residues. Complete variable domain (other parts from reference TRBV12-5 and TRBJ1-1): DARVTQTPRHKVTEMGQEVTMRCQPILGHNTVFWYRQTMMQGLELLAYFRNRAPLDDSGMPKDRFSAEMPDATLATLKIQPSEPRDSAVYFCASGLGGQGRHQFGQGTRLTVV.